One and the same sample provided the 8 T cell receptor beta chains below, sequenced in a study of vaccination effects on CD4 cells after COVID-19. With the ViraFEST assay, the study expanded antigen-specific CD4+ T cells using viral peptide pools, then sequenced them. Culture lasted roughly eleven days before CD4+ T cell isolation. Nucleocapsid antibody tests were negative, and the vaccine recipients had no prior SARS-CoV-2 infection. Their antigens are not known. Using immunoSEQ multiplex PCR, the repertoire was profiled, and TCRdb retains in-frame clones only, with some absent. This sample yields 20,000 to 30,000 clones, of which over 70% are seen a single time; about 9.4% belongs to the top ten. The sample consisted of CD4+ T cells from PBMCs cultured with HCoV-NL63 spike peptides, taken before COVID-19 vaccination. These receptors were collected from a human donor who received a COVID-19 vaccine.

The table lists this clone with a few counts. The CDR3 DNA sequence: TGTGCCAGCAGCTCGGGACTAGCGGGGGGCCAACAAGAGACCCAGTACTTC. Its protein is CASSSGLAGGQQETQYF. V usage is TRBV7-2 and J usage is TRBJ2-5; TRBD2 matches 15 bases. The J segment lost 2 bases and the V segment lost 4 bases, leaving 5 bases of the junction unmatched. Germline CDR1 and CDR2: SGHTA and FQGNSA. The CDR3 contains 17 residues.

In its sample, this clone was seen a few times. V gene TRBV5-6 combines with J gene TRBJ1-6, with D unresolved. Germline CDR1 and CDR2: SGHDT and YYEEEE. Trimming pared 1 base from V and 13 bases from J, leaving 18 bases between. This CDR3 has 15 amino acids. The CDR3 nucleotides read TGTGCCAGCAGCTTGTCCAGACCGTCCCGTTCGCCCCTCCACTTT. This encodes CASSLSRPSRSPLHF.

The chain has TRBV12-2 and TRBJ1-2. TRBV12-2 is given as a pseudogene. CDR3 length equals 15 residues. CDR3 nucleotides: TGTGCAAGTCGCTTAACCACGTCAAGGTATGGTGGCTACACCTTC. It codes for CASRLTTSRYGGYTF.

CDR3 sequence: CAISGPQQGNTEAFF. The CDR3 DNA follows: TGTGCCATCAGCGGCCCTCAGCAGGGGAACACTGAAGCTTTCTTT. The chain has TRBV10-3 and TRBJ1-1; TRBD1 is a possible D gene (5 bases). Looked up from germline, CDR1 is ENHRY and CDR2 is SYGVKD. CDR3 length: 15 amino acids. The germline V and J ends were trimmed by 6 bases and 1 base, with 15 bases remaining between them.

The chain has TRBV6-5 and TRBJ2-7, with 12 bases identical to TRBD2. Germline lookup yields CDR1 MNHEY and CDR2 SVGAGI. J lost 5 bases, V lost 5 bases, and 4 bases had no gene match. The CDR3 spans 14 residues. CDR3 bases: TGTGCCAGCAGTCGGACTAGCGGGAAAAACGAGCAGTACTTC. Its protein is CASSRTSGKNEQYF.

V is TRBV18 and J is TRBJ2-5; 12 bases fit TRBD2. The germline gives CDR1 KGHSH, CDR2 LQKENI. Trimming at V came to 2 bases and at J to 4 bases, leaving 5 bases not matched to a gene. The CDR3 consists of 16 residues. The CDR3 DNA follows: TGTGCCAGCTCACCATCTCGGGGACTAGCGGGAGAGACCCAGTACTTC. Translated: CASSPSRGLAGETQYF.

The rearrangement uses TRBV5-4 and TRBJ1-2; possibly TRBD1 for D (6 bases). The V end was cut by 3 bases, the J end by 4 bases, with 19 bases between. This CDR3 contains 16 residues. CDR1 and CDR2 from the germline V gene are SGHNT and YYREEE (reference sequence). CDR3 loop: CASSSARQRGAYGYTF. The DNA for the CDR3 is TGTGCCAGCAGCTCAGCCAGACAGCGGGGGGCCTATGGCTACACCTTC.

The genes are TRBV12-3 or TRBV12-4 and TRBJ2-7, with D unresolved. V was trimmed by 7 bases and J by 4 bases, leaving 11 bases between them. CDR3 size: 12 residues. The CDR3 bases are TGTGCCAGCACTCTCCTAGGGTACGAGCAGTACTTC. Residues: CASTLLGYEQYF.